Each of the 25 T cell receptor beta chains below was sequenced from the same sample in a study of cytomegalovirus exposure and HLA in healthy donors. The PCR had 60 Vbeta and 13 Jbeta primers. Generated by immunoSEQ multiplex PCR, the TCRdb table keeps only in-frame clones and is missing some. Of some 150,000 clones listed, 76% are singletons. Sequenced input: PBMCs. Receptors were obtained from a man in his sixties in good health and CMV-seronegative.

The chain carries TRBV5-1 and TRBJ1-2; TRBD1 matches at 8 bases. V was clipped by 1 base and J by 5 bases; unmatched bases: 4. Looked up from germline, CDR1 is SGHRS and CDR2 is YFSETQ. The CDR3 is 14 amino acids. CDR3 nucleotides: TGCGCCAGCAGCTTGTACAGGGGGGATTATGGCTACACCTTC. This sequence encodes CASSLYRGDYGYTF.

Details on this clone: As the CDR3 is not closed by the conserved phenylalanine or tryptophan, this likely results from a read error. It is unclear where the CDR3 begins or ends on the DNA, so no DNA is shown, and the CDR3 is as TCRdb lists it. The CDR3 reads CASRGTGDWELFL. J is TRBJ2-2 and V is TRBV21-1; the table's D call, TRBD1, has no DNA check behind it. TRBV21-1 counts as a pseudogene. With termini counted, the CDR3 has 13 amino acids.

This clone turned up a few times. The genes are TRBV5-1 and TRBJ2-7, with 9 nucleotides matching TRBD2. This CDR3 is 15 amino acids long. Trimming removed 3 bases from V and 1 base from J; junction bases left unmatched: 5. Per the germline V gene, CDR1 is SGHRS and CDR2 is YFSETQ. CDR3 in amino acids: CASSSLAGSSYEQYF. CDR3 nucleotide sequence: TGCGCCAGCAGCTCTCTAGCGGGATCGTCCTACGAGCAGTACTTC.

This chain joins TRBV13 and TRBJ2-1; 7 nucleotides match TRBD2. The length of the CDR3 is 14 residues. V lost 4 bases and J lost 6; bases outside the gene matches: 6. Germline V CDR1 and CDR2: PRHDT, FYEKMQ (reference sequence). CDR3 loop: CASSSGRWGNEQFF. CDR3 nucleotide sequence: TGTGCCAGCAGCTCCGGGAGGTGGGGCAATGAGCAGTTCTTC.

The rearrangement uses TRBV27 and TRBJ2-1, with D tentatively TRBD2 (6 bases). V gave up 5 bases and J gave up 2 bases, with 13 bases separating them. This CDR3 comprises 15 residues. Looked up from germline, CDR1 is MNHEY and CDR2 is SMNVEV (reference sequence). CDR3 loop: CASSPGLPTYNEQFF. In DNA form, the CDR3 reads TGTGCCAGCAGTCCGGGACTGCCGACCTACAATGAGCAGTTCTTC.

In DNA, the CDR3 is TGCGCCAGCAGCTCAGACGGGACTAGCGGAGAGACCCAGTACTTC. Encoded protein: CASSSDGTSGETQYF. The chain recombines TRBV5-1 with TRBJ2-5; 11 bases fit TRBD2. The CDR3 has 15 amino acids. Germline CDR1 is SGHRS and CDR2 is YFSETQ. V dropped 3 bases and J dropped 4; count of bases not matched to a gene: 5. The full variable domain, in which reference TRBV5-1 and TRBJ2-5 provide the parts outside the CDR3, is KAGVTQTPRYLIKTRGQQVTLSCSPISGHRSVSWYQQTPGQGLQFLFEYFSETQRNKGNFPGRFSGRQFSNSRSEMNVSTLELGDSALYLCASSSDGTSGETQYFGPGTRLLVL.

V usage is TRBV2 and J usage is TRBJ1-4; D not resolved. The V end lost 1 base, the J end lost 8 bases, and 8 bases lay between the germline ends. The CDR3 covers 13 residues. Germline V gene data show CDR1 as SNHLY and CDR2 as FYNNEI. The CDR3 loop is CASSEDSKEKLFF. DNA of the CDR3: TGTGCCAGCAGTGAAGACAGCAAGGAAAAACTGTTTTTT.

V gene TRBV5-1 combines with J gene TRBJ2-1, with 11 bases aligning to TRBD2. V was clipped by 1 base and J by 5 bases; unmatched bases: 17. Germline lookup yields CDR1 SGHRS and CDR2 YFSETQ. The CDR3 contains 20 residues. The CDR3 here is CASSLRVLAGERGGNNEQFF. In DNA, the CDR3 is TGCGCCAGCAGCTTGAGGGTACTAGCGGGAGAGAGGGGGGGGAACAATGAGCAGTTCTTC.

The chain carries TRBV27 and TRBJ2-7; D unclear. The germline V gene has CDR1 MNHEY and CDR2 SMNVEV (reference sequence). This CDR3 has 11 residues. Trimming removed 6 bases at V and 3 bases at J, with 6 bases between. The CDR3 DNA reads TGTGCCAGCAGAAATAACTACGAGCAGTACTTC. Its translation is CASRNNYEQYF.

The chain combines TRBV6-6 with TRBJ2-6; D possibly corresponds to TRBD1 (5 bases). This CDR3 is built from 16 residues. V dropped 4 bases and J dropped 1 base, with 11 bases sitting between them. Germline values: CDR1 MNHNY, CDR2 SVGAGI (reference sequence). The CDR3, as DNA: TGTGCCAGCAGTTGGGGCGACAGTTCTGGGGCCAACGTCCTGACTTTC. Encoded protein: CASSWGDSSGANVLTF.

The chain has TRBV7-2 and TRBJ1-3; perhaps TRBD1 as D (5 bases). CDR1 and CDR2 from the germline V gene are SGHTA and FQGNSA. V lost 0 bases and J lost 0, with 12 bases in between. The CDR3 consists of 17 residues. The CDR3 bases are TGTGCCAGCAGCTTAGCTCCGGGGACTTACTCTGGAAACACCATATATTTT. Protein: CASSLAPGTYSGNTIYF.

This clone was seen more than once but under ten times. The rearrangement uses TRBV7-2 and TRBJ2-3; 8 nucleotides match TRBD1. Germline values: CDR1 SGHTA, CDR2 FQGNSA. After removal of 4 bases from V and 1 base from J, the junction contained 7 bases not matched to a gene. The CDR3 contains 16 residues. CDR3 protein: CASSYTGGVGTDTQYF. The CDR3, as DNA: TGTGCCAGCAGCTACACAGGGGGAGTCGGCACAGATACGCAGTATTTT.

This rearrangement joins TRBV10-1 to TRBJ2-3, with 11 positions matching TRBD2. Germline CDR1 and CDR2: WNHNN and SYGVQD (reference sequence). Trimming took 4 bases from V and 2 from J; bases not matched to a gene: 8. The CDR3 runs 17 residues. CDR3 coding DNA: TGCGCCAGCAGTGCCTACCCGGGACTAGCGGACACAGATACGCAGTATTTT. Translating it yields CASSAYPGLADTDTQYF.

The CDR3 region has the DNA TGTGCCAGCAGCTTAGGAATAGGGGAGGGCACTGAAGCTTTCTTT. It yields the protein CASSLGIGEGTEAFF. The genes are TRBV7-9 and TRBJ1-1; D might be TRBD1 (5 bases). V was shortened by 1 base and J by 4 bases, with 13 bases between the two germline ends. Germline CDR1 and CDR2: SEHNR and FQNEAQ (reference sequence). The CDR3 extends over 15 amino acids.

This clone was counted a few times. The chain uses TRBV4-3 and TRBJ2-1; possibly TRBD2 for D (5 bases). Trimming left V 0 bases short and J 12 bases short, with 9 bases between. The CDR3 covers 12 residues. Germline loops: CDR1 LGHNA, CDR2 YSLEER. CDR3 bases: TGCGCCAGCAGCCAAGACCGGAGCGGGCAGTTCTTC. This translates into CASSQDRSGQFF.

The V gene is TRBV4-3, the J gene TRBJ2-1, with a possible D match to TRBD2 (6 bases). The CDR3 runs 15 residues. Looked up from germline, CDR1 is LGHNA and CDR2 is YSLEER. Trimming removed 4 bases from V and 2 bases from J, with 12 bases in between. CDR3 region: CASSRVGGPYNEQFF. The CDR3 DNA reads TGCGCCAGCAGCCGCGTCGGGGGACCCTACAATGAGCAGTTCTTC.

This chain joins TRBV27 and TRBJ2-2, with TRBD2 matching over 9 bases. Trimming removed 4 bases from V and 2 bases from J; junction bases left unmatched: 11. Germline loops: CDR1 MNHEY, CDR2 SMNVEV (reference sequence). The CDR3 sequence is 18 residues long. DNA for the CDR3: TGTGCCAGCAGTTCCCGTCTGGGACTAGCCAAAAACACCGGGGAGCTGTTTTTT. This encodes CASSSRLGLAKNTGELFF.

This clone was seen just once. The chain combines TRBV7-3 with TRBJ1-2; TRBD1 matches at 9 bases. Unmatched junction bases numbered 8, after V lost 5 bases and J lost 7 bases. The CDR3 spans 14 residues. Germline CDR1 SGHTA, CDR2 FQGTGA. CDR3 protein: CASSPGQGGRGYTF. The CDR3 DNA sequence: TGTGCCAGCAGCCCGGGACAGGGTGGTCGTGGCTACACCTTC.

This clone appeared a single time. The rearrangement joins TRBV7-8 to TRBJ1-4, with D possibly matching TRBD1 (6 bases). CDR3 length: 15 amino acids. The germline gives CDR1 SGHVS, CDR2 FQNEAQ. Between the trimmed V and J ends, which lost 4 bases and 4 bases, there was a span of 13 bases. CDR3 DNA sequence: TGTGCCAGCAGCTCCTACAGGGTTGGTAATGAAAAACTGTTTTTT. It encodes CASSSYRVGNEKLFF. Combining the CDR3 with reference TRBV7-8 and TRBJ1-4 gives the whole variable domain GAGVSQSPRYKVAKRGQDVALRCDPISGHVSLFWYQQALGQGPEFLTYFQNEAQLDKSGLPSDRFFAERPEGSVSTLKIQRTQQEDSAVYLCASSSYRVGNEKLFFGSGTQLSVL.

About this clone itself: One junction end does not reproduce the germline sequence, and a read error may be involved. The chain has TRBV7-9 and TRBJ1-2; no clear D. Germline V gene sequence: CDR1 SEHNR, CDR2 FQNEAQ (reference sequence). This CDR3 is built from 12 residues. Written as DNA, the CDR3 is TGTTCCAGCAGCTTACACAGCTATGGCTACACCTTC. Protein: CSSSLHSYGYTF. Supplemented by reference TRBV7-9 and TRBJ1-2, the full variable domain reads DTGVSQNPRHKITKRGQNVTFRCDPISEHNRLYWYRQTLGQGPEFLTYFQNEAQLEKSRLLSDRFSAERPKGSFSTLEIQRTEQGDSAMYLCSSSLHSYGYTFGSGTRLTVV.

V and J are TRBV28 and TRBJ1-6, with D possibly TRBD1 on 6 matching bases. The CDR3 spans 15 residues. The ends were cut back, 7 bases at V and 1 base at J, with 11 bases in the middle. In germline, CDR1 is MDHEN, CDR2 SYDVKM. CDR3 in DNA: TGTGCCAGCATCAACAGGGTATCCTATAATTCACCCCTCCACTTT. It encodes CASINRVSYNSPLHF.

V gene TRBV27 combines with J gene TRBJ2-3; 8 bases map to TRBD1. V was clipped by 5 bases and J by 6 bases; unmatched bases: 10. Per germline, CDR1 MNHEY and CDR2 SMNVEV (reference sequence). The CDR3 totals 15 residues. The CDR3 sequence is CASSLTGGETDTQYF. CDR3 nucleotides: TGTGCCAGCAGTCTAACAGGGGGAGAGACGGATACGCAGTATTTT.

V is TRBV16 and J is TRBJ2-5; no clear D gene. The V gene's germline CDR1 is KGHSY and CDR2 FQNENV. The CDR3 length is 16 residues. The ends were cut back, 4 bases at V and 5 bases at J, with 20 bases in the middle. The chain's CDR3 is CASSPTTPFSKETQYF. CDR3 DNA sequence: TGTGCCAGCAGCCCCACCACCCCCTTCAGTAAGGAGACCCAGTACTTC. Complete variable domain (other parts from reference TRBV16 and TRBJ2-5): GEEVAQTPKHLVRGEGQKAKLYCAPIKGHSYVFWYQQVLKNEFKFLISFQNENVFDETGMPKERFSAKCLPNSPCSLEIQATKLEDSAVYFCASSPTTPFSKETQYFGPGTRLLVL.

This chain connects TRBV7-2 to TRBJ1-1, with unresolved D. The ends were cut back, 3 bases at V and 1 base at J, with 6 bases in the middle. The CDR3 runs to 13 residues. The V gene's germline CDR1 is SGHTA and CDR2 FQGNSA. The CDR3 loop reads CASSFGRNTEAFF. CDR3 nucleotide sequence: TGTGCCAGCAGCTTCGGGAGGAACACTGAAGCTTTCTTT.

V gene TRBV5-4 combines with J gene TRBJ2-7; 8 bases match TRBD2. V dropped 0 bases and J dropped 4; count of bases not matched to a gene: 9. Germline V CDR1 and CDR2: SGHNT, YYREEE (reference sequence). There are 16 residues in the CDR3. The CDR3 here is CASSLAVGGASYEQYF. The DNA of the CDR3 is TGTGCCAGCAGCTTGGCCGTCGGGGGGGCCTCTTACGAGCAGTACTTC.